The clone carrying this TCR beta chain was detected only once. This sample was included in a study of blood T cell repertoires in COVID-19. For the study at large: Sites across the United States, Italy and Spain contributed samples from acute and convalescent COVID-19. From T cells, B-cell-depleted T cells, or PBMCs came the material, which was cDNA or gDNA.

Authors' data handling: Nucleated cell number was recorded as an estimate derived from reference gene primer amplification. Some clones are missing from TCRdb's copy, which holds only in-frame ones; the method was immunoSEQ multiplex PCR. V and J calls and clone size come straight from that table; D and trimming were deduced from the DNA. Seen here are 120,000 or so clones, almost 80% observed once, and the top ten hold about 25%. Sequencing was done on a sample of peripheral blood. The receptor's source is a human donor in a cohort sampled during active COVID-19.

The CDR3 protein is CASRLTGAEYEQYF. The CDR3 DNA sequence: TGTGCCAGCAGATTGACAGGGGCCGAATACGAGCAGTACTTC. The rearrangement joins TRBV6-5 to TRBJ2-7; 8 nucleotides agree with TRBD1. Germline lookup yields CDR1 MNHEY and CDR2 SVGAGI. V lost 6 bases to trimming and J lost 4 bases; unmatched junction nucleotides: 8. This CDR3 spans 14 amino acids.